Each of the 25 T cell receptor beta chains below was sequenced from the same sample in a study of blood T cell repertoires in COVID-19. Sequencing used immunoSEQ multiplex PCR; TCRdb keeps in-frame clones, though not all of them. Of about 100,000 clones listed, 85% to 90% are singletons. Sequencing was carried out using peripheral blood. The receptors come from a human donor in a cohort sampled during active COVID-19.

The chain couples TRBV7-9 to TRBJ2-7, with D unclear. Germline-derived CDR1 and CDR2 are SEHNR and FQNEAQ (reference sequence). This CDR3 region has 13 residues. The V end was cut by 5 bases, the J end by 2 bases, with 10 bases between. The CDR3 DNA reads TGTGCCAGCAGCGGCTCTTTGGCCTACGAGCAGTACTTC. Amino acid sequence: CASSGSLAYEQYF.

This clone was counted a few times. The V and J genes are TRBV3-1 (or the pseudogene TRBV3-2) and TRBJ2-7; D gene unclear. Trimming took 1 base from V and 0 from J, leaving 7 bases between them. This CDR3 is 14 amino acids long. Germline values: CDR1 LGHDT, CDR2 YNNKEL (reference sequence). CDR3 coding DNA: TGTGCCAGCAGCCAAGGCGCCTTCTCCTACGAGCAGTACTTC. Protein: CASSQGAFSYEQYF.

This chain uses TRBV29-1 with TRBJ1-5, with TRBD1 as a possible D gene (5 bases). The V gene lost 5 bases and the J gene lost 2 bases, with 10 bases spanning the gap. This CDR3 contains 13 residues. Germline V gene data show CDR1 as SQVTM and CDR2 as ANQGSEA. CDR3 DNA sequence: TGCAGCGTTTGGTTAGGGGGCAATCAGCCCCAGCATTTT. Protein: CSVWLGGNQPQHF.

The CDR3 DNA is TGTGCCAGCAGCTTACAGGGGAGCACTGAAGCTTTCTTT. Translating gives CASSLQGSTEAFF. This chain links TRBV7-2 with TRBJ1-1; tentatively, D is TRBD1 (6 bases). This CDR3 spans 13 amino acids. Trimming cost V 2 bases and J 4 bases, with 8 bases left between them. The germline CDR1 and CDR2 sequences are SGHTA and FQGNSA.

This chain connects TRBV27 to TRBJ1-1; 7 nucleotides line up with TRBD1. Unmatched junction bases numbered 5, after V lost 4 bases and J lost 3 bases. Germline lookup yields CDR1 MNHEY and CDR2 SMNVEV (reference sequence). CDR3 length: 14 residues. DNA for the CDR3: TGTGCCAGCAGTTCGGGACAGCATTACACTGAAGCTTTCTTT. Encoded protein: CASSSGQHYTEAFF.

In its sample, this clone was seen a few times. This chain connects TRBV30 to TRBJ1-4, with TRBD1 matching 7 bases. From germline, CDR1 is GTSNPN and CDR2 SVGIG (reference sequence). V was pared by 8 bases and J by 5 bases, with 11 bases of the junction left unmatched. This CDR3 has 14 residues. For the CDR3, the DNA is TGTGCCCAAAAAAGGGCAGGGGGGAATGAAAAACTGTTTTTT. Encoded protein: CAQKRAGGNEKLFF.

V and J are TRBV4-1 and TRBJ2-2; the match to TRBD2 covers 12 bases. CDR3 size: 16 residues. CDR1 MGHRA and CDR2 YSYEKL come from the germline V gene. Losses at the gene ends were 4 bases for V and 6 bases for J; bases not matched to a gene: 6. The CDR3 loop is CASSPGLAGFPGELFF. DNA for the CDR3: TGCGCCAGCAGCCCCGGACTAGCGGGGTTTCCCGGGGAGCTGTTTTTT.

The chain is built from TRBV19 and TRBJ2-1; D perhaps matches TRBD1 (6 bases). The CDR3 runs to 15 residues. Germline lookup yields CDR1 LNHDA and CDR2 SQIVND (reference sequence). With 2 bases removed from V and 3 bases from J, the gap between germline ends came to 11 bases. Here the CDR3 reads CASSISDRYYNEQFF. In nucleotides, the CDR3 is TGTGCCAGTAGTATATCTGACAGGTACTACAATGAGCAGTTCTTC.

This sequence joins TRBV7-9 and TRBJ1-1; D not resolved. V was clipped by 3 bases and J by 2 bases, with 7 bases between them. CDR3 size: 13 residues. Germline values: CDR1 SEHNR, CDR2 FQNEAQ (reference sequence). For the CDR3, the DNA is TGTGCCAGCAGCTTCCCCCCAAACACTGAAGCTTTCTTT. Translation: CASSFPPNTEAFF.

The chain uses TRBV5-1 and TRBJ1-2; unclear D gene. V was pared by 3 bases and J by 0 bases, with 27 bases between. There are 20 residues in the CDR3. Germline V gene data show CDR1 as SGHRS and CDR2 as YFSETQ. The CDR3 loop reads CASSSTGSGSMSRANYGYTF. In nucleotides, the CDR3 is TGCGCCAGCAGCTCTACCGGGTCTGGGTCAATGAGTAGAGCTAACTATGGCTACACCTTC.

The chain joins TRBV11-2 to TRBJ1-1; maybe TRBD1 (5 bases). The CDR3 is 13 amino acids. The V and J ends lost 3 bases and 2 bases respectively, with 7 bases between them. Germline V CDR1 and CDR2: SGHAT, FQNNGV. CDR3 residues: CASSFTGNTEAFF. CDR3 nucleotides: TGTGCCAGCAGCTTTACAGGAAACACTGAAGCTTTCTTT. Drawing the rest from reference TRBV11-2 and TRBJ1-1, the complete variable domain is EAGVAQSPRYKIIEKRQSVAFWCNPISGHATLYWYQQILGQGPKLLIQFQNNGVVDDSQLPKDRFSAERLKGVDSTLKIQPAKLEDSAVYLCASSFTGNTEAFFGQGTRLTVV.

V and J are TRBV10-3 and TRBJ2-7; D ambiguous. CDR1 is ENHRY and CDR2 is SYGVKD in the germline V gene. CDR3 length: 13 amino acids. Between the trimmed V and J ends, which lost 5 bases and 3 bases, there was a span of 11 bases. The CDR3 region has the DNA TGTGCCATCAGTACCGGTTTACTCTACGAGCAGTACTTC. Its protein product is CAISTGLLYEQYF.

The CDR3 nucleotides are TGCAGTGCTAGAGATATAAACACCATATATTTT. As protein: CSARDINTIYF. The chain is built from TRBV20-1 and TRBJ1-3; D is ambiguous. Trimming stripped 0 bases from V and 6 bases from J, with 3 bases between. This CDR3 is 11 amino acids long. Germline-derived CDR1 and CDR2 are DFQATT and SNEGSKA (reference sequence).

The chain employs TRBV10-3 and TRBJ1-2; a weak D match, TRBD1 (6 bases). The germline V gene has CDR1 ENHRY and CDR2 SYGVKD. V lost 8 bases and J 2 bases, leaving 9 bases between the germline ends. This CDR3 region has 12 residues. The CDR3 spells CAIGGQNYGYTF. The CDR3 DNA is TGTGCCATCGGGGGCCAAAACTATGGCTACACCTTC.

The CDR3: CASSSQGMEGNTIYF. CDR3 bases: TGTGCCAGCAGCAGCCAGGGGATGGAGGGAAACACCATATATTTT. The chain employs TRBV7-9 and TRBJ1-3, with D perhaps matching TRBD1 (6 bases). The CDR3 loop spans 15 amino acids. Germline CDR1 and CDR2: SEHNR and FQNEAQ (reference sequence). V gave up 5 bases and J gave up 4 bases, with 15 bases separating them.

This sequence joins TRBV7-9 and TRBJ1-1; TRBD1 matches at 9 bases. V was pared by 6 bases and J by 5 bases, with 13 bases of the junction left unmatched. CDR3 length equals 16 residues. Germline V gives CDR1 SEHNR, CDR2 FQNEAQ (reference sequence). The CDR3 DNA reads TGTGCCAGCAGGGAAGGGACAGGGTTGTCAAAAACTGAAGCTTTCTTT. Protein: CASREGTGLSKTEAFF.

The chain couples TRBV2 to TRBJ2-2; possibly TRBD2 for D (5 bases). The CDR3 has 13 residues. Germline lookup yields CDR1 SNHLY and CDR2 FYNNEI. V dropped 8 bases and J dropped 3 bases, with 10 bases sitting between them. Here the CDR3 reads CASQDSHTGELFF. CDR3 DNA: TGTGCCAGCCAGGACTCCCACACCGGGGAGCTGTTTTTT.

This clone was detected once. V is TRBV3-1 (or the pseudogene TRBV3-2) and J is TRBJ1-2; 7 nucleotides match TRBD1. The ends lost 4 bases at V and 5 bases at J; junction bases unmatched: 13. There are 16 residues in the CDR3. In germline, CDR1 is LGHDT, CDR2 YNNKEL (reference sequence). The CDR3 sequence is CASSPGQLGALYGYTF. The DNA of the CDR3 is TGTGCCAGCAGCCCGGGACAGCTGGGGGCTTTATATGGCTACACCTTC.

This chain uses TRBV11-2 with TRBJ2-5; 12 bases map to TRBD2. The CDR3 runs 17 residues. V dropped 4 bases and J dropped 2; count of bases not matched to a gene: 8. Germline V gene lookup returns CDR1 SGHAT and CDR2 FQNNGV. CDR3 in amino acids: CASSSGLAGSWQETQYF. Written as DNA, the CDR3 is TGTGCCAGCAGCTCCGGACTAGCGGGGAGTTGGCAAGAGACCCAGTACTTC.

J is TRBJ2-7 and V is TRBV18; 7 bases match TRBD2. The CDR3 covers 13 residues. Germline CDR1 and CDR2: KGHSH and LQKENI. Trimming removed 0 bases from V and 4 bases from J; junction bases left unmatched: 0. CDR3 in amino acids: CASSPPGGYEQYF. CDR3 bases: TGTGCCAGCTCACCACCGGGGGGGTACGAGCAGTACTTC.

CDR3 DNA: TGTGCCAGCAGCAACTATGACAGGGGGTACTCCTACGAGCAGTACTTC. It encodes CASSNYDRGYSYEQYF. This chain connects TRBV2 to TRBJ2-7, with 9 bases matching TRBD1. This CDR3 has 16 amino acids. The germline V gene encodes CDR1 SNHLY and CDR2 FYNNEI. V shed 6 bases, J shed 0 bases, and the junction held 9 bases outside the gene matches.

This clone is judged medium-sized. The CDR3 DNA sequence: TGTGCCAGTAGGGGACAGGCCTATGGCTACACCTTC. The encoded protein is CASRGQAYGYTF. J is TRBJ1-2 and V is TRBV19; 8 bases fit TRBD1. Per germline, CDR1 LNHDA and CDR2 SQIVND (reference sequence). The CDR3 covers 12 residues. The V gene end was trimmed by 6 bases and the J gene end by 4 bases; junction bases not matched to a gene: 1. The full variable domain, in which reference TRBV19 and TRBJ1-2 provide the parts outside the CDR3, is DGGITQSPKYLFRKEGQNVTLSCEQNLNHDAMYWYRQDPGQGLRLIYYSQIVNDFQKGDIAEGYSVSREKKESFPLTVTSAQKNPTAFYLCASRGQAYGYTFGSGTRLTVV.

This chain uses TRBV7-9 with TRBJ1-2; D ambiguous. Trimming removed 9 bases at V and 4 bases at J, with 12 bases between. Germline V gene data show CDR1 as SEHNR and CDR2 as FQNEAQ (reference sequence). The CDR3 contains 12 residues. CDR3 sequence reads: CASPYLSYGYTF. DNA of the CDR3: TGTGCCAGTCCCTACTTAAGCTATGGCTACACCTTC.

V is TRBV3-1 (or the pseudogene TRBV3-2) and J is TRBJ2-7; D remains unclear. The CDR3 consists of 13 residues. Germline CDR1 reads LGHDT; CDR2 reads YNNKEL (reference sequence). Trimming removed 2 bases from V and 4 bases from J, with 9 bases in between. The CDR3 region has the DNA TGTGCCAGCAGCCAACTAGACGGGTACGAGCAGTACTTC. Translating it yields CASSQLDGYEQYF.

This rearrangement joins TRBV7-2 to TRBJ1-1; TRBD1 matches 10 bases. J lost 0 bases, V lost 1 base, and 2 bases had no gene match. Looked up from germline, CDR1 is SGHTA and CDR2 is FQGNSA. The CDR3 covers 16 residues. The CDR3 loop is CASSLVTGGLNTEAFF. The DNA of the CDR3 is TGTGCCAGCAGCTTAGTGACAGGGGGCTTGAACACTGAAGCTTTCTTT.